Each of the 13 T cell receptor beta chains below was sequenced from the same sample in a study of blood T cell repertoires in COVID-19. Assay used: immunoSEQ multiplex PCR; TCRdb lists only in-frame clones, some missing. This sample carries 60,000 to 80,000 clones, around 90% of them seen once, and the ten largest clones take about 5%. Sequenced sample: peripheral blood. The receptor source for this set is a human donor in a cohort sampled during active COVID-19.

The chain recombines TRBV29-1 with TRBJ2-4; 7 nucleotides agree with TRBD2. The CDR3 spans 12 residues. CDR1 and CDR2 from the germline V gene are SQVTM and ANQGSEA. Trimming cost V 6 bases and J 8 bases; bases outside gene matches: 7. The CDR3 sequence is CSVQGGLDIQYF. CDR3 in DNA: TGCAGCGTCCAGGGAGGGTTGGACATTCAGTACTTC.

The chain carries TRBV29-1 and TRBJ2-7; 9 positions agree with TRBD1. CDR1 is SQVTM, CDR2 ANQGSEA, per germline. V was clipped by 8 bases and J by 6 bases; unmatched bases: 11. This CDR3 spans 13 amino acids. DNA for the CDR3: TGCAGCCTAACTTCGGGACAGGGTTCCGAGCAGTACTTC. Translating it yields CSLTSGQGSEQYF.

The CDR3 region has the DNA TGTGCCAGCAGTGACCGGGACAGGGTCTCCGGGGAGCTGTTTTTT. Protein product: CASSDRDRVSGELFF. This rearrangement joins TRBV2 to TRBJ2-2; 9 nucleotides match TRBD1. The CDR3 has 15 residues. Germline lookup yields CDR1 SNHLY and CDR2 FYNNEI. V dropped 3 bases and J dropped 6; count of bases not matched to a gene: 5.

The V and J genes are TRBV7-2 and TRBJ1-2; the match to TRBD1 covers 9 bases. Losses at the gene ends were 5 bases for V and 3 bases for J; bases not matched to a gene: 4. The CDR3 contains 14 residues. Germline V lookup: CDR1 SGHTA, CDR2 FQGNSA. The CDR3 reads CASSRDRVYYGYTF. CDR3 bases: TGTGCCAGCAGCCGGGACAGGGTCTACTATGGCTACACCTTC.

The chain uses TRBV19 and TRBJ1-5, with D maybe TRBD1 (6 bases). Germline CDR1 and CDR2: LNHDA and SQIVND (reference sequence). The germline V and J ends were trimmed by 4 bases and 2 bases, with 18 bases remaining between them. The CDR3 runs 17 residues. The CDR3 nucleotides read TGTGCCAGTAGTACCACACTACAGGGTCTCGGCAATCAGCCCCAGCATTTT. Translating gives CASSTTLQGLGNQPQHF.

This chain joins TRBV4-2 and TRBJ1-2; tentative D call: TRBD1 (5 bases). Germline V gene sequence: CDR1 LGHNA, CDR2 YNFKEQ. The CDR3 totals 15 residues. The V end lost 4 bases, the J end lost 7 bases, and 19 bases lay between the germline ends. The CDR3 is CASSPKRGISSGYTF. The CDR3 DNA reads TGTGCCAGCAGCCCCAAGCGGGGGATCTCGTCTGGCTACACCTTC.

This chain uses TRBV4-1 with TRBJ2-3, with 9 bases aligning to TRBD1. The germline CDR1 and CDR2 sequences are MGHRA and YSYEKL. After removal of 2 bases from V and 1 base from J, the junction contained 7 bases not matched to a gene. This CDR3 comprises 17 residues. The CDR3 spells CASSQFPGQGRTDTQYF. CDR3 nucleotides: TGCGCCAGCAGCCAATTTCCGGGACAGGGCCGCACAGATACGCAGTATTTT.

V gene TRBV3-1 (or the pseudogene TRBV3-2) combines with J gene TRBJ1-5; 12 positions agree with TRBD1. V lost 1 base to trimming and J lost 2 bases; unmatched junction nucleotides: 6. There are 18 residues in the CDR3. Germline V gives CDR1 LGHDT, CDR2 YNNKEL (reference sequence). The CDR3 here is CASSQGGQGASGNQPQHF. CDR3 bases: TGTGCCAGCAGCCAAGGGGGACAGGGGGCCAGTGGCAATCAGCCCCAGCATTTT.

The gene calls are TRBV6-6 and TRBJ1-1, with D maybe TRBD1 (5 bases). The V and J ends lost 5 bases and 1 base respectively, with 8 bases between them. The CDR3 runs to 13 residues. Germline CDR1 reads MNHNY; CDR2 reads SVGAGI (reference sequence). Written as DNA, the CDR3 is TGTGCCAGCAGTAACCAGGGGAACACTGAAGCTTTCTTT. Amino acid sequence: CASSNQGNTEAFF.

The chain is built from TRBV7-2 and TRBJ2-2; 8 nucleotides align to TRBD2. The trim removed 5 bases at V and 5 bases at J, leaving 13 bases unmatched. This CDR3 region has 17 residues. Germline CDR1 and CDR2: SGHTA and FQGNSA. CDR3 in amino acids: CASSPRPAGVQTGELFF. CDR3 DNA: TGTGCCAGCAGCCCCCGGCCAGCGGGAGTTCAGACCGGGGAGCTGTTTTTT.

This clone was seen a single time. This chain connects TRBV19 to TRBJ2-1, with 16 bases aligning to TRBD2. Germline V gene data show CDR1 as LNHDA and CDR2 as SQIVND (reference sequence). There are 18 residues in the CDR3. V was pared by 4 bases and J by 3 bases, with 6 bases of the junction left unmatched. In DNA, the CDR3 is TGTGCCAGTAGTAAGGGGACTAGCGGGAGGGCCAGCTACAATGAGCAGTTCTTC. Protein: CASSKGTSGRASYNEQFF.

The count of this clone is one. J is TRBJ2-3 and V is TRBV19, with 9 positions matching TRBD1. Per germline, CDR1 LNHDA and CDR2 SQIVND (reference sequence). The CDR3 loop spans 16 amino acids. V shed 7 bases and J 4 bases; nucleotides not matched to a gene: 12. The CDR3 nucleotides read TGTGCCAGTAAACCCTTACCGGGACAGGGCCCAGATACGCAGTATTTT. It encodes CASKPLPGQGPDTQYF.

V usage is TRBV3-1 (or the pseudogene TRBV3-2) and J usage is TRBJ1-2; D is uncertain. The CDR3 consists of 15 residues. With 4 bases removed from V and 8 bases from J, the gap between germline ends came to 20 bases. Germline loops: CDR1 LGHDT, CDR2 YNNKEL (reference sequence). The CDR3 nucleotides read TGTGCCAGCAGCCTCCCTGAGGCGGGGTTCGGCGGCTACACCTTC. The encoded protein is CASSLPEAGFGGYTF.